The next 14 T cell receptor beta chains were all read from a single sample in a study of identical twins. A single record per CDR3 protein comes from TCRdb applying MiXCR to the 5' RACE reads. This sample has roughly 1.6 million distinct CDR3 sequences, with roughly 35% found just once. The sequenced sample was cord blood. The receptors stem from a newborn girl in good health.

This chain joins TRBV28 and TRBJ1-2; D perhaps matches TRBD1 (5 bases). Trimming removed 2 bases from V and 2 bases from J, with 18 bases in between. Germline V gene lookup returns CDR1 MDHEN and CDR2 SYDVKM. CDR3 length equals 17 residues. In DNA form, the CDR3 reads TGTGCCAGCAGTTTAGGAAACCCAGGGCGGGCCAACTATGGCTACACCTTC. Translation gives CASSLGNPGRANYGYTF.

The chain is built from TRBV28 and TRBJ1-3; D is unclear. Trimming took 0 bases from V and 2 from J, leaving 5 bases between them. Germline assignment: CDR1 MDHEN and CDR2 SYDVKM. CDR3 size: 14 residues. The CDR3 sequence is CASSLWETGNTIYF. As DNA, the CDR3 is TGTGCCAGCAGTTTATGGGAAACTGGAAACACCATATATTTT.

This clonotype came up a few times. The chain employs TRBV29-1 and TRBJ2-4; D gene uncertain. V shed 1 base and J shed 0 bases, with 10 bases lying between them. This CDR3 contains 15 residues. Germline assignment: CDR1 SQVTM and CDR2 ANQGSEA. As DNA, the CDR3 is TGCAGCGTTGAAGTCCCGAGGCTAGCCAAAAACATTCAGTACTTC. Amino acid sequence: CSVEVPRLAKNIQYF. Complete variable domain (other parts from reference TRBV29-1 and TRBJ2-4): SAVISQKPSRDICQRGTSLTIQCQVDSQVTMMFWYRQQPGQSLTLIATANQGSEATYESGFVIDKFPISRPNLTFSTLTVSNMSPEDSSIYLCSVEVPRLAKNIQYFGAGTRLSVL.

This clonotype was found a few times. The genes are TRBV7-2 and TRBJ2-1; 9 nucleotides match TRBD2. Per the germline V gene, CDR1 is SGHTA and CDR2 is FQGNSA. Trimming at V came to 7 bases and at J to 2 bases, leaving 6 bases not matched to a gene. The CDR3 runs 15 residues. The CDR3 region is CASNIAGGPYNEQFF. In nucleotides, the CDR3 is TGTGCCAGCAACATCGCGGGAGGGCCCTACAATGAGCAGTTCTTC.

This clonotype came up a few times. The gene calls are TRBV7-2 and TRBJ2-3, with 12 bases lining up with TRBD2. The CDR3 loop spans 17 amino acids. Germline CDR1 reads SGHTA; CDR2 reads FQGNSA. After removal of 3 bases from V and 0 bases from J, the junction contained 4 bases not matched to a gene. The CDR3 nucleotides are TGTGCCAGCAGCTTTATCGGACTAGCGGGGAGCACAGATACGCAGTATTTT. Amino acid sequence: CASSFIGLAGSTDTQYF.

There are many counts of this clonotype. The chain has TRBV29-1 and TRBJ2-7; 7 bases line up with TRBD1. The CDR3 extends over 14 amino acids. Looked up from germline, CDR1 is SQVTM and CDR2 is ANQGSEA. With V trimmed by 6 bases and J by 3 bases, 11 bases remained unmatched. The CDR3 nucleotides are TGCAGCGTGGAAACAGGGGATGGGAACTACGAGCAGTACTTC. Its protein is CSVETGDGNYEQYF.

This rearrangement joins TRBV20-1 to TRBJ2-1, with 8 bases aligning to TRBD2. CDR1 is DFQATT, CDR2 SNEGSKA, per germline (reference sequence). There are 16 residues in the CDR3. After removal of 2 bases from V and 0 bases from J, the junction contained 6 bases not matched to a gene. The CDR3 loop is CSARKTSGSSYNEQFF. The DNA of the CDR3 is TGCAGTGCTAGAAAAACAAGCGGGAGCTCCTACAATGAGCAGTTCTTC.

This clonotype was seen repeatedly, ten times or more. The J gene is TRBJ2-5, the V gene TRBV10-3, with no clear D. Trimming left V 8 bases short and J 5 bases short, with 15 bases between. Per the germline V gene, CDR1 is ENHRY and CDR2 is SYGVKD. This CDR3 has 13 amino acids. DNA for the CDR3: TGTGCCATCGAGCCCAATTCCAGGGAGACCCAGTACTTC. Its translation is CAIEPNSRETQYF.

This clonotype was counted a few times. V and J are TRBV29-1 and TRBJ2-3; TRBD2 might be the D (7 bases). Germline loops: CDR1 SQVTM, CDR2 ANQGSEA. The CDR3 runs 15 residues. V gave up 4 bases and J gave up 2 bases, with 16 bases separating them. CDR3 protein: CSVAKRGGSTDTQYF. As DNA, the CDR3 is TGCAGCGTTGCCAAGAGGGGGGGATCCACAGATACGCAGTATTTT.

This clonotype was seen more than once but under ten times. The chain combines TRBV7-2 with TRBJ2-5, with 7 nucleotides matching TRBD2. TRBJ2-7 explains the end of the DNA better; the J call may be wrong. Germline V gene data show CDR1 as SGHTA and CDR2 as FQGNSA. The CDR3 contains 15 residues. The CDR3 here is CASSLAGDYLNEQYF. In DNA, the CDR3 is TGTGCCAGCAGCTTAGCGGGGGACTACCTTAACGAGCAGTACTTC.

Ten or more counts support this clonotype. The rearrangement links TRBV4-2 to TRBJ2-3, with D uncertain. The germline gives CDR1 LGHNA, CDR2 YNFKEQ. The CDR3 extends over 12 amino acids. V lost 0 bases to trimming and J lost 8 bases, with 6 bases between them. CDR3 bases: TGTGCCAGCAGCCAAGAATGGGGTACGCAGTATTTT. Its protein is CASSQEWGTQYF.

This clonotype was observed a handful of times. The chain combines TRBV7-2 with TRBJ2-1; D is unclear. The DNA end is more similar to TRBJ2-7, so the J call may be wrong. Germline CDR1 SGHTA, CDR2 FQGNSA. The CDR3 extends over 14 amino acids. CDR3 DNA sequence: TGTGCCAGCAGCTTAGCGCCGTCCTCCAATGAGCAGTACTTC. This sequence encodes CASSLAPSSNEQYF.

In its sample, this clonotype was seen a few times. This chain uses TRBV20-1 with TRBJ2-3; D call uncertain. The CDR3 is 11 residues long. Looked up from germline, CDR1 is DFQATT and CDR2 is SNEGSKA (reference sequence). The V end lost 6 bases, the J end lost 4 bases, and 8 bases lay between the germline ends. The CDR3: CSAPTPDTQYF. The CDR3 bases are TGCAGTGCCCCGACCCCAGATACGCAGTATTTT.

The rearrangement uses TRBV4-1 and TRBJ1-1; maybe TRBD1 (5 bases). V lost 2 bases, J lost 2 bases, and 9 bases lay in between. The CDR3 covers 14 residues. CDR1 is MGHRA and CDR2 is YSYEKL in the germline V gene. CDR3 nucleotide sequence: TGCGCCAGCAGCCAATCTCAGGGAAACACTGAAGCTTTCTTT. The encoded protein is CASSQSQGNTEAFF.